These 20 T cell receptor beta chains share one sample of origin, sequenced in a study of cytomegalovirus exposure and HLA in healthy donors. This PCR relied on a set of 60 Vbeta primers and 13 Jbeta primers. Libraries were prepared by immunoSEQ multiplex PCR; TCRdb keeps only in-frame clonotypes and omits some of them. The sample includes 100,000 to 150,000 clones, around 78% of them seen just once. The specimen sequenced was PBMCs. The source is a woman aged 50 to 65 in good health and CMV-seronegative.

The chain combines TRBV28 with TRBJ1-5; TRBD1 might be the D (6 bases). Germline loops: CDR1 MDHEN, CDR2 SYDVKM. Trimming took off 2 bases at V and 0 bases at J, with 8 bases between the two ends. This CDR3 contains 15 residues. The CDR3 loop is CASSLMGASNQPQHF. In DNA, the CDR3 is TGTGCCAGCAGTTTAATGGGGGCTAGCAATCAGCCCCAGCATTTT.

The chain is built from TRBV5-1 and TRBJ2-2; perhaps TRBD2 as D (6 bases). V lost 3 bases and J lost 2, with 11 bases in between. The CDR3 spans 15 residues. Germline loops: CDR1 SGHRS, CDR2 YFSETQ. The CDR3 loop reads CASSSPGVNTGELFF. The CDR3 DNA reads TGCGCCAGCAGCTCTCCGGGGGTCAACACCGGGGAGCTGTTTTTT.

V usage is TRBV4-3 and J usage is TRBJ1-1; TRBD1 agrees at 10 bases. The ends lost 1 base at V and 3 bases at J; junction bases unmatched: 14. This CDR3 comprises 19 residues. Looked up from germline, CDR1 is LGHNA and CDR2 is YSLEER. CDR3: CASSQAGEDRGLIDTEAFF. The CDR3 bases are TGCGCCAGCAGCCAAGCGGGGGAAGACAGGGGGCTTATCGACACTGAAGCTTTCTTT.

This chain links TRBV19 with TRBJ2-5, with a tentative D call TRBD1 (5 bases). The CDR3 runs to 14 residues. Germline V lookup: CDR1 LNHDA, CDR2 SQIVND (reference sequence). V lost 5 bases and J 1 base, leaving 11 bases between the germline ends. This CDR3 reads CASSVDTIQETQYF. For the CDR3, the DNA is TGTGCCAGTAGTGTGGACACCATCCAAGAGACCCAGTACTTC.

This sequence joins TRBV4-2 and TRBJ2-3; 9 bases align to TRBD2. CDR3 length: 17 residues. Trimming removed 0 bases from V and 1 base from J; junction bases left unmatched: 5. Germline V gene lookup returns CDR1 LGHNA and CDR2 YNFKEQ. CDR3: CASSQDPVAGGTDTQYF. CDR3 nucleotides: TGTGCCAGCAGCCAAGATCCGGTAGCGGGAGGCACAGATACGCAGTATTTT.

The rearrangement uses TRBV7-8 and TRBJ2-7; 8 bases line up with TRBD1. Germline CDR1 reads SGHVS; CDR2 reads FQNEAQ. CDR3 size: 14 residues. The junction had 5 bases not matched to a gene; V was cut back by 3 bases and J by 4 bases. DNA of the CDR3: TGTGCCAGCAGCTTGGCGACAGGGGAGTACGAGCAGTACTTC. It yields the protein CASSLATGEYEQYF.

The V call is TRBV10-3, the J call TRBJ1-2; the D gene is possibly TRBD1 (5 bases). The germline V gene has CDR1 ENHRY and CDR2 SYGVKD. Trimming cost V 7 bases and J 2 bases, with 17 bases left between them. The CDR3 length is 15 residues. DNA for the CDR3: TGTGCCATCACCCGGGGAGGGGACTTAAACTATGGCTACACCTTC. As protein: CAITRGGDLNYGYTF.

The V gene is TRBV6-1, the J gene TRBJ2-1, with D possibly TRBD2 on 6 matching bases. Trimming took off 7 bases at V and 3 bases at J, with 16 bases between the two ends. The CDR3 is 15 amino acids. CDR1 is MNHNS and CDR2 is SASEGT in the germline V gene. CDR3 protein: CASTVLGGNYNEQFF. In DNA, the CDR3 is TGTGCCAGCACCGTTCTGGGGGGAAACTACAATGAGCAGTTCTTC.

This clone was detected only once. The genes are TRBV19 and TRBJ1-4; the D gene is possibly TRBD1 (5 bases). The CDR3 runs to 13 residues. V lost 7 bases, J lost 5 bases, and 11 bases lay in between. In germline, CDR1 is LNHDA, CDR2 SQIVND (reference sequence). CDR3 in DNA: TGTGCCAGTAATAGGGGTATGAATGAAAAACTGTTTTTT. As protein: CASNRGMNEKLFF.

This chain links TRBV29-1 with TRBJ1-5; 12 nucleotides align to TRBD1. Germline V gene lookup returns CDR1 SQVTM and CDR2 ANQGSEA. This CDR3 comprises 15 residues. V lost 5 bases and J lost 6; bases outside the gene matches: 8. The CDR3 loop is CSVSPGQGAGQPQHF. CDR3 DNA sequence: TGCAGCGTTTCGCCGGGACAGGGGGCCGGTCAGCCCCAGCATTTT.

The genes are TRBV28 and TRBJ2-2; possible D gene TRBD2, 7 bases. Germline V CDR1 and CDR2: MDHEN, SYDVKM. This CDR3 has 17 amino acids. V was cut by 6 bases and J by 7 bases, with 24 bases left in between. The CDR3 is CASSPRVGGGWGGELFF. CDR3 nucleotides: TGTGCCAGCAGCCCCCGGGTAGGCGGGGGCTGGGGCGGGGAGCTGTTTTTT.

This clone was seen a single time. The V call is TRBV7-2, the J call TRBJ2-7; 7 positions agree with TRBD2. V was clipped by 1 base and J by 3 bases; unmatched bases: 3. This CDR3 has 14 residues. Per germline, CDR1 SGHTA and CDR2 FQGNSA. As DNA, the CDR3 is TGTGCCAGCAGCTTAGGGGGGGGTCTCTACGAGCAGTACTTC. Translated, it gives CASSLGGGLYEQYF.

The rearrangement uses TRBV9 and TRBJ1-5; 9 bases fit TRBD1. J lost 2 bases, V lost 4 bases, and 4 bases had no gene match. The CDR3 is made up of 15 amino acids. The germline CDR1 and CDR2 sequences are SGDLS and YYNGEE. The DNA for the CDR3 is TGTGCCAGCAGCCGGACAGGGGACGGCAATCAGCCCCAGCATTTT. Residues: CASSRTGDGNQPQHF.

The rearrangement links TRBV29-1 to TRBJ2-7; 8 positions match TRBD1. The junction had 6 bases not matched to a gene; V was cut back by 2 bases and J by 3 bases. Germline-derived CDR1 and CDR2 are SQVTM and ANQGSEA. The CDR3 runs to 14 residues. The chain's CDR3 is CSVESGQGYYEQYF. The CDR3 nucleotides read TGCAGCGTTGAATCCGGACAGGGTTACTACGAGCAGTACTTC.

V gene TRBV6-1 combines with J gene TRBJ2-4, with D possibly TRBD1 on 5 matching bases. The CDR3 spans 12 residues. In germline, CDR1 is MNHNS, CDR2 SASEGT. Trimming cost V 10 bases and J 7 bases, with 14 bases left between them. The CDR3 nucleotides are TGTGCCACAGAGACAGAATCGAACATTCAGTACTTC. Translated: CATETESNIQYF.

J is TRBJ1-1 and V is TRBV7-9, with TRBD1 matching 7 bases. This CDR3 is built from 13 residues. J lost 9 bases, V lost 5 bases, and 9 bases had no gene match. The germline V gene encodes CDR1 SEHNR and CDR2 FQNEAQ (reference sequence). CDR3 in DNA: TGTGCCAGCAGCCCGAGACAGGGCGGGAAAGCTTTCTTT. This codes for CASSPRQGGKAFF.

V and J are TRBV5-4 and TRBJ2-1, with 12 bases fitting TRBD2. The CDR3 is 15 amino acids. CDR1 and CDR2 (germline): SGHNT, YYREEE (reference sequence). V lost 4 bases to trimming and J lost 5 bases; unmatched junction nucleotides: 4. The CDR3: CASSPRTSGNNEQFF. The DNA for the CDR3 is TGTGCCAGCAGCCCTAGGACTAGCGGGAACAATGAGCAGTTCTTC.

In its sample, this clone was seen once. V and J are TRBV5-1 and TRBJ2-3, with D unresolved. The CDR3 has 15 amino acids. CDR1 SGHRS and CDR2 YFSETQ come from the germline V gene. V was cut by 0 bases and J by 8 bases, with 16 bases left in between. The CDR3 here is CASSLVSAEVGTQYF. DNA for the CDR3: TGCGCCAGCAGCTTGGTTTCAGCCGAGGTGGGTACGCAGTATTTT. The complete variable domain, with remaining parts taken from reference TRBV5-1 and TRBJ2-3, reads KAGVTQTPRYLIKTRGQQVTLSCSPISGHRSVSWYQQTPGQGLQFLFEYFSETQRNKGNFPGRFSGRQFSNSRSEMNVSTLELGDSALYLCASSLVSAEVGTQYFGPGTRLTVL.

The chain couples TRBV27 to TRBJ2-5; 9 bases map to TRBD2. The DNA matches TRBJ2-7 better at its end, which makes the J call doubtful. In germline, CDR1 is MNHEY, CDR2 SMNVEV (reference sequence). CDR3 length: 16 residues. The DNA of the CDR3 is TGTGCCAGCGGAAAGGGTGCTAGCGGGGCGATCTACGAGCAGTACTTC. It codes for CASGKGASGAIYEQYF.

The CDR3 nucleotides are TGTGCCAGCAGTTCCCCCGGACAGGGGACCAAAAACATTCAGTACTTC. As protein: CASSSPGQGTKNIQYF. The chain recombines TRBV28 with TRBJ2-4; TRBD1 agrees at 9 bases. The CDR3 runs 16 residues. The V and J ends lost 4 bases and 2 bases, in that order; junction bases with no gene match: 6. Germline assignment: CDR1 MDHEN and CDR2 SYDVKM.